The T cell receptor beta chain described here comes from a study of CD8 T cells in ankylosing spondylitis. Study-wide findings and caveats: Some of these motif variants have turned up before, in reports on reactive arthritis synovial fluid and blood. Blood from ankylosing spondylitis patients appeared to carry a characteristic roughly 8-variant TCR beta motif. Matched ankylosing spondylitis synovial fluid reportedly contained a significantly enriched population of disease-linked clones.

It was by quantitative 5'-RACE with molecular barcodes that TCR beta libraries were made. TCRdb ran MiXCR on the 5' RACE reads and lists one entry per CDR3 protein. The sample includes a few hundred thousand distinct CDR3 sequences, roughly a tenth of them seen just once. This clonotype has a count of ten or more. Its antigen is not known. V was cut by 1 base and J by 9 bases, with 7 bases left in between. This CDR3 has 12 residues. Germline loops: CDR1 SGHVS, CDR2 FQNEAQ. The chain uses TRBV7-8 and TRBJ2-1; D is ambiguous. This sequence originates from a male donor with ankylosing spondylitis or in good health (not recorded which). The sample taken for sequencing was blood, either unsorted or a sorted T cell fraction (not recorded which). The CDR3, as DNA: TGTGCCAGCAGCTTAGTGGCTGGTGAGCAGTTCTTC. Translation gives CASSLVAGEQFF. Complete variable domain (other parts from reference TRBV7-8 and TRBJ2-1): GAGVSQSPRYKVAKRGQDVALRCDPISGHVSLFWYQQALGQGPEFLTYFQNEAQLDKSGLPSDRFFAERPEGSVSTLKIQRTQQEDSAVYLCASSLVAGEQFFGPGTRLTVL.